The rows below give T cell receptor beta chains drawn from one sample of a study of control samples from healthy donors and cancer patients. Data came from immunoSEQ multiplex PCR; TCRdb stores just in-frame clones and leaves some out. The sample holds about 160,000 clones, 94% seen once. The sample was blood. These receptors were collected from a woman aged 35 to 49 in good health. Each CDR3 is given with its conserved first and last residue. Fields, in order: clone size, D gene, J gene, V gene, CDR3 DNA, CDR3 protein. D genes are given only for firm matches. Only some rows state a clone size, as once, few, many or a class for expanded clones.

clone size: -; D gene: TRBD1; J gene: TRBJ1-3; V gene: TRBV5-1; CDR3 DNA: TGCGCCAGCCAAACCGGGACAGAAATGTCTGGAAACACCATATATTTT; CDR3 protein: CASQTGTEMSGNTIYF
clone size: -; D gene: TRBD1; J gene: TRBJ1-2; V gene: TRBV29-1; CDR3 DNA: TGCAGCGACACCAGGGGGGCCGCATCCCCCTATGGCTACACCTTC; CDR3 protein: CSDTRGAASPYGYTF
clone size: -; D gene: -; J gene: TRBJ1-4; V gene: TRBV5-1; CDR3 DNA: TGCGCCAGCAGCAGATCGGTGGCAACTAATGAAAAACTGTTTTTT; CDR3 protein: CASSRSVATNEKLFF
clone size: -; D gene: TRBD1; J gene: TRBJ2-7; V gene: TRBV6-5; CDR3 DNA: TGTGCCAGCAGGAGAGACAGGGGGGGCTACGAGCAGTACTTC; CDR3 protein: CASRRDRGGYEQYF
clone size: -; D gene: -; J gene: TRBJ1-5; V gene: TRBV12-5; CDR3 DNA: TGTGCTAGTGGTTTGGTAGTTGGACGGCACAATCAGCCCCAGCATTTT; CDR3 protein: CASGLVVGRHNQPQHF
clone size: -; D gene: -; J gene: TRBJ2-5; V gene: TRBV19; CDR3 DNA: TGTGCCAGTACCGCGGGACACTCACAAGAGACCCAGTACTTC; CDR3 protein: CASTAGHSQETQYF
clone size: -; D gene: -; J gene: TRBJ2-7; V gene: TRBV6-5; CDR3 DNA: TGTGCCAGCAGCGGATCCGGGGGAGGCTACGAGCAGTACTTC; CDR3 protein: CASSGSGGGYEQYF
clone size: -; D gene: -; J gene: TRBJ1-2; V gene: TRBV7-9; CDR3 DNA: TGTGCCAGCAGCTTAGTCGAGCCTCTTGCTGGGGGCTACACCTTC; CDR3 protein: CASSLVEPLAGGYTF
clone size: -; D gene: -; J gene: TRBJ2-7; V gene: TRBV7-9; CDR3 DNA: TGTGCCAGCAGCTTCGCGAGGAGCTCCTACGAGCAGTACTTC; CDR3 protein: CASSFARSSYEQYF
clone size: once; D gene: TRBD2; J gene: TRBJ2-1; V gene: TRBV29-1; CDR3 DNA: TGCAGCGCTCTCCGGACTAGCGGGATTAGGAATGAGCAGTTCTTC; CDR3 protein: CSALRTSGIRNEQFF
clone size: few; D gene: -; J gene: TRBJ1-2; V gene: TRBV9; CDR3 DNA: TGTGCCAGCGGTGGCCCCGGCTACACCTTC; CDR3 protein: CASGGPGYTF
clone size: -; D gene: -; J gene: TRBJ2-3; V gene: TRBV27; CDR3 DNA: TGTGCCAGCAGTCGGGGGGCGGGGGCAGATACGCAGTATTTT; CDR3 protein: CASSRGAGADTQYF
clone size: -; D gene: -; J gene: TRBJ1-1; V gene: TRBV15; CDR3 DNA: TGTGCCACCAGCAGAGTTCGCGGCCGCACTGAAGCTTTCTTT; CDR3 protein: CATSRVRGRTEAFF
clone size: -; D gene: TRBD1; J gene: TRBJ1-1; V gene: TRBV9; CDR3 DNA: TGTGCCAGCACCGACGACAGGGGTTCGAACACTGAAGCTTTCTTT; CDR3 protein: CASTDDRGSNTEAFF
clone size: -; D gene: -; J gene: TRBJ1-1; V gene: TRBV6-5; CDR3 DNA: TGTGCCAGCAGTTACGATCGGGTAGGGGAGAACACTGAAGCTTTCTTT; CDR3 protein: CASSYDRVGENTEAFF
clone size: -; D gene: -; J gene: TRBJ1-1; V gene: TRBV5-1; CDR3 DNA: TGCGCCAGCAGTCCTGGCGGGGGTGGTCGGTCGAACACTGAAGCTTTCTTT; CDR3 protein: CASSPGGGGRSNTEAFF
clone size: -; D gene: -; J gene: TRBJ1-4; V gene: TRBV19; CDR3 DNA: TGTGCCAGTAGTGCGGGCTTTTTTAATGAAAAACTGTTTTTT; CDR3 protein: CASSAGFFNEKLFF
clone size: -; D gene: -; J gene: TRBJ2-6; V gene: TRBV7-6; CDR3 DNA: TGTGCCAGCAGCTCCTATTTCGGGGGCAAAGGCATATTTCACTCTGGGGCCAACGTCCTGACTTTC; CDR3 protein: CASSSYFGGKGIFHSGANVLTF
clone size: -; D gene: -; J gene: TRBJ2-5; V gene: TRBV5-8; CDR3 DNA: TGTGCCAGCAGCTCCTTGGGGAAAGAGTACTTC; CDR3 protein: CASSSLGKEYF
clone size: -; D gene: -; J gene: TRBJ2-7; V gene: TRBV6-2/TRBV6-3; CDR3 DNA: TGTGCCAGCAGTCCCACTCCGGGTCGCCCACGAGCCGAGCAGTACTTC; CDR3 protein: CASSPTPGRPRAEQYF
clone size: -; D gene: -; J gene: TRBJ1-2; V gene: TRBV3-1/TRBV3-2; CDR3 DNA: TGTGCCAGCAGCCAAGAAGTACCAGGGAGAGGCTACACCTTC; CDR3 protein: CASSQEVPGRGYTF
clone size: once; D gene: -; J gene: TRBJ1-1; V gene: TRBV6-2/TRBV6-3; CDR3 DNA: TGTGCCAGCAGTTACTCGATGGAGGGCACTGAAGCTTTCTTT; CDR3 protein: CASSYSMEGTEAFF
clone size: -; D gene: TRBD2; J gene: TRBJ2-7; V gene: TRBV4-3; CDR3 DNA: TGCGCCAGCAGCCAAGGACTAGCGGGAGCCTACGAGCAGTACTTC; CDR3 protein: CASSQGLAGAYEQYF
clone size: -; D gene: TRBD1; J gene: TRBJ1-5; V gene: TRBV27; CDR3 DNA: TGTGCCAGCAGACAACAGGGGGGCAATCAGCCCCAGCATTTT; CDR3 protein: CASRQQGGNQPQHF
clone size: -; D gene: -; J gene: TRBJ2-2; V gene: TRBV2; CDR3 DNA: TGTGCCAGCAGACTCCCAAGGGGGTGGGGGGTGGACACCGGGGAGCTGTTTTTT; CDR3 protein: CASRLPRGWGVDTGELFF
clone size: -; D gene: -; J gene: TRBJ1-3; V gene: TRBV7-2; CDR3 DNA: TGTGCCAGCAGCCCCGATTCAACCTTTTCTGGAAACACCATATATTTT; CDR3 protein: CASSPDSTFSGNTIYF
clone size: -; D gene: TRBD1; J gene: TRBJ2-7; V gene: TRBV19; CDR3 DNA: TGTGCCAGAGGTCAGCCGGGACAGGAGTTGCCCCAAAGGTCCTACGAGCAGTACTTC; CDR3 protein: CARGQPGQELPQRSYEQYF
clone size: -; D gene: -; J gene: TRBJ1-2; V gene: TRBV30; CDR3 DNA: TGTGCCTGGAGTGTATGGGGGAGCGACGATGGCTACACCTTC; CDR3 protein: CAWSVWGSDDGYTF
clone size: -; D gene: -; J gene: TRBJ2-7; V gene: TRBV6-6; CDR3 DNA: TGTGCCAGCAGTTACTCGACAGGCCCCGAGCAGTACTTC; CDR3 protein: CASSYSTGPEQYF
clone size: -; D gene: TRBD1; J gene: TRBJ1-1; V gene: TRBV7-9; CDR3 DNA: TGTGCCAGCAGCCTCCGGGACAGGGGGACTGAAGCTTTCTTT; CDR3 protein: CASSLRDRGTEAFF
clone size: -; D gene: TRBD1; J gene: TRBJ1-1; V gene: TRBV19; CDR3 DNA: TGTGCCAGTAGTTCCAGGGGGGAGGACACTGAAGCTTTCTTT; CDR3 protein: CASSSRGEDTEAFF
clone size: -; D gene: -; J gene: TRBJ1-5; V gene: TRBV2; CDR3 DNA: TGTGCCAGCAGCGGACAGTACAATCAGCCCCAGCATTTT; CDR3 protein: CASSGQYNQPQHF
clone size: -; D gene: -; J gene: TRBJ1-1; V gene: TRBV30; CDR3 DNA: TGTGCCTGGCAGGAAGTTATGAACACTGAAGCTTTCTTT; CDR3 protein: CAWQEVMNTEAFF
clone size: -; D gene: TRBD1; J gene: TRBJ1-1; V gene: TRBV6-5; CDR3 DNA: TGTGCCAGCAGTTGGCAGGGGGCAACTGAAGCTTTCTTT; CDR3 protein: CASSWQGATEAFF
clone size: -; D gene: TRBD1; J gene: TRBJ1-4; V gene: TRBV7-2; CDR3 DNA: TGTGCCAGCAGAACTTTTGGACAAGGGACAGCTAATGAAAAACTGTTTTTT; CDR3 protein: CASRTFGQGTANEKLFF
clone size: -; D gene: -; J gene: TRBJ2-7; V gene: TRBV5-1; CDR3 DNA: TGCGCCAGCAGCTTGGGGGGGGTGGGAGACGAGCAGTACTTC; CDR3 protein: CASSLGGVGDEQYF
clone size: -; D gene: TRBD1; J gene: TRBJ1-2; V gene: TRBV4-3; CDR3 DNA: TGCGCCAGCAGCCACAAAGTAGGGACAGGGCATTTCTATGGCTACACCTTC; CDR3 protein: CASSHKVGTGHFYGYTF
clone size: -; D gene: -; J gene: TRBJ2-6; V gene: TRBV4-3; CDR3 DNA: TGCGCCAGCAGCCAAGATCGAGGGTCTGGGGCCAACGTCCTGACTTTC; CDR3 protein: CASSQDRGSGANVLTF
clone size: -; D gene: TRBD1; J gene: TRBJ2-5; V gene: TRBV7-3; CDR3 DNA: TGTGCCAGCAGCCCCACAGGGGGCACGGGAGAGACCCAGTACTTC; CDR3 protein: CASSPTGGTGETQYF
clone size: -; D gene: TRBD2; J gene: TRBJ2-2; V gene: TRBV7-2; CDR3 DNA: TGTGCCAGCAGCTCCAAGCGGGGGGCGAACACCGGGGAGCTGTTTTTT; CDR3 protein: CASSSKRGANTGELFF
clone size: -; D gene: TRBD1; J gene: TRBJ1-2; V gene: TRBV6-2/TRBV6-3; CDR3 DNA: TGTGCCAGCAGCTGGGACAGGGAATCCTATGGCTACACCTTC; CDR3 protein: CASSWDRESYGYTF
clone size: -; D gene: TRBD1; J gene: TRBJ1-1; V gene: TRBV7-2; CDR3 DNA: TGTGCCAGCAGCTTACATCGCGACAGGGCGGACACTGAAGCTTTCTTT; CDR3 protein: CASSLHRDRADTEAFF
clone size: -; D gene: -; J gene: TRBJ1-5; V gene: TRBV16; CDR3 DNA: TGTGCCAGCCAAAAAGCGATAGGCTTTAGCAATCAGCCCCAGCATTTT; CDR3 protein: CASQKAIGFSNQPQHF
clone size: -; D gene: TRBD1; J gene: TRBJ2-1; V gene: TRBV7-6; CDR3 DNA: TGTGCCAGCAGCTTAGCGGACAGGGGTGGCAATGAGCAGTTCTTC; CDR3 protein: CASSLADRGGNEQFF
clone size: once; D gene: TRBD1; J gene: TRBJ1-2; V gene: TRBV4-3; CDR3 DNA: TGCGCCAGCAGCCACGATCACGGACAGGGCTATGGCTACACCTTC; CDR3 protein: CASSHDHGQGYGYTF
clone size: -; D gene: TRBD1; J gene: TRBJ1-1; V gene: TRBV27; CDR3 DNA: TGTGCCAGCAGTTTATTGGGGACAGCCCTTGAAGCTTTCTTT; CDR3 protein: CASSLLGTALEAFF
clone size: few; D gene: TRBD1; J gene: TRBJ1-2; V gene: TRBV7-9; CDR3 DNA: TGTGCCAGCAGCTACCCCAGGACAGGGACTAACTATGGCTACACCTTC; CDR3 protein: CASSYPRTGTNYGYTF
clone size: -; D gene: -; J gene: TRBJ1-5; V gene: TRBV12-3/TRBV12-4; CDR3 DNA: TGTGCCAGCAGCTATGCCGGTCAGCCCCAGCATTTT; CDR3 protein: CASSYAGQPQHF
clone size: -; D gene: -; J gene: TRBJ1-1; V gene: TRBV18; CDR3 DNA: TGTGCCAGCTCGGCAGGGGTCGACACTGAAGCTTTCTTT; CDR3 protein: CASSAGVDTEAFF
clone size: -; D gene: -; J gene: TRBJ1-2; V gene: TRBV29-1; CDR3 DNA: TGCAGCGTTGAAGATTTCGGGGTGTTTAACTATGGCTACACCTTC; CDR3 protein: CSVEDFGVFNYGYTF
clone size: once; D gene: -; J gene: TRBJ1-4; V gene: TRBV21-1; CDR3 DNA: TGTGCCAGCAGCAAAGCCTCGGGACACACAGACCGTGCAACTAATGAAAAACTGTTTTTT; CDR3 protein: CASSKASGHTDRATNEKLFF
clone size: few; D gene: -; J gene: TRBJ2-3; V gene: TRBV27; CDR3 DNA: TGTGCCAGCTCCCGCCGGGCGGAAAGACGGCGACCCAGGGATACGCAGTATTTT; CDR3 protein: CASSRRAERRRPRDTQYF
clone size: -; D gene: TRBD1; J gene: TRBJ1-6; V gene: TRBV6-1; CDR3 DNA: TGTGCCAGCAGTGCCAACCCCGGGACAGGTTTTAGTTCACCCCTCCACTTT; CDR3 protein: CASSANPGTGFSSPLHF
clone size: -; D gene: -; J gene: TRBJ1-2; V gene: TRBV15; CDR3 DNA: TGTGCCACCAGCAGTGACTTCTATGGCTACACCTTC; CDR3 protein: CATSSDFYGYTF
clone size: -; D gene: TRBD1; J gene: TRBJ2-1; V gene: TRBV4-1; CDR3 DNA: TGCGCCAGCAGCGCGATTCGACAGGGGGACTACAATGAGCAGTTCTTC; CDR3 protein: CASSAIRQGDYNEQFF
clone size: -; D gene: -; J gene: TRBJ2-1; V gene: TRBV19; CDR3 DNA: TGTGCCAGTAGTATAGTATTGGGCTACAATGAGCAGTTCTTC; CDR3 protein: CASSIVLGYNEQFF
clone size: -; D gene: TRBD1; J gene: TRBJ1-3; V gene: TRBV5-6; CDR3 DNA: TGTGCCAGCAGCGGGGGGACAGCGGGAAACACCATATATTTT; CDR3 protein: CASSGGTAGNTIYF